Listed here are 19 T cell receptor beta chains from one sample, sequenced in a study of T-cell reconstitution after alpha-beta-depleted transplantation in children. Construction of the TCRbeta library involved unique molecular identifiers. TCRdb re-analysed the PCR reads in MiXCR, keeping a single row per CDR3 protein. The table records hundreds of thousands of distinct CDR3 sequences, 10% to 13% of them present only once. The sequences come from PBMCs from the stem cell graft donor, collected from the stem cell graft. The source of these receptors is a human donor who donated a stem cell graft to a child with acute myeloid leukemia.

This clonotype was detected many times. The chain links TRBV15 to TRBJ2-5; 12 bases match TRBD2. CDR1 and CDR2 (germline): LNHNV, YYDKDF (reference sequence). V lost 0 bases to trimming and J lost 5 bases; unmatched junction nucleotides: 4. The CDR3 length is 16 residues. CDR3 residues: CATSRDLAGGSETQYF. CDR3 in DNA: TGTGCCACCAGCAGAGATCTAGCGGGAGGGTCGGAGACCCAGTACTTC. The full variable domain, with the rest looked up from reference TRBV15 and TRBJ2-5, is DAMVIQNPRYQVTQFGKPVTLSCSQTLNHNVMYWYQQKSSQAPKLLFHYYDKDFNNEADTPDNFQSRRPNTSFCFLDIRSPGLGDTAMYLCATSRDLAGGSETQYFGPGTRLLVL.

The J gene is TRBJ2-4, the V gene TRBV28, with a tentative D call TRBD1 (6 bases). The CDR3 is 16 residues long. Germline values: CDR1 MDHEN, CDR2 SYDVKM. V lost 5 bases to trimming and J lost 0 bases, with 14 bases between them. DNA of the CDR3: TGTGCCAGCAGTAAAGGGGGATCTCTAGCCAAAAACATTCAGTACTTC. It codes for CASSKGGSLAKNIQYF. Full variable domain (outside the CDR3, taken from reference TRBV28 and TRBJ2-4): DVKVTQSSRYLVKRTGEKVFLECVQDMDHENMFWYRQDPGLGLRLIYFSYDVKMKEKGDIPEGYSVSREKKERFSLILESASTNQTSMYLCASSKGGSLAKNIQYFGAGTRLSVL.

This clonotype has a count of ten or more. The chain couples TRBV29-1 to TRBJ1-3; D is uncertain. The germline V gene has CDR1 SQVTM and CDR2 ANQGSEA. This CDR3 has 16 amino acids. Trimming shortened V by 0 bases and J by 0 bases, and 12 bases separated the two germline ends. The DNA of the CDR3 is TGCAGCGTTGAAGATCGGAAAGGAAGCTCTGGAAACACCATATATTTT. Translating it yields CSVEDRKGSSGNTIYF.

This clonotype was seen only a few times. The J gene is TRBJ2-2, the V gene TRBV7-2; D remains ambiguous. Trimming removed 5 bases from V and 5 bases from J, with 15 bases in between. Germline V gene data show CDR1 as SGHTA and CDR2 as FQGNSA. The CDR3 runs 15 residues. CDR3 protein: CASSPQSHPTGELFF. CDR3 nucleotide sequence: TGTGCCAGCAGCCCCCAATCTCACCCGACCGGGGAGCTGTTTTTT.

This clonotype was observed at least ten times. A read error may produce the germline difference seen at one junction end. J is TRBJ2-2 and V is TRBV12-3 or TRBV12-4, with D possibly TRBD1 on 6 matching bases. This CDR3 is 14 amino acids long. The CDR3 nucleotides read TGTGCCAGCAGCTACAGAGGAGACTGGGGGCCCTCTTCTTTT. Protein: CASSYRGDWGPSSF.

The genes are TRBV5-4 and TRBJ2-1; 10 nucleotides align to TRBD2. This CDR3 is 12 amino acids long. V dropped 5 bases and J dropped 9; count of bases not matched to a gene: 2. CDR1 is SGHNT and CDR2 is YYREEE in the germline V gene (reference sequence). This chain's CDR3 is CASSEREGEQFF. The CDR3 DNA reads TGTGCCAGCAGTGAGCGGGAGGGTGAGCAGTTCTTC.

This clonotype was seen ten or more times. The J gene is TRBJ2-1, the V gene TRBV4-2; TRBD2 matches at 15 bases. The CDR3 contains 16 residues. The germline CDR1 and CDR2 sequences are LGHNA and YNFKEQ. V shed 8 bases, J shed 9 bases, and the junction held 11 bases outside the gene matches. The CDR3 reads CASESGLAGGAGEQFF. For the CDR3, the DNA is TGTGCCAGCGAAAGCGGACTAGCGGGAGGGGCCGGTGAGCAGTTCTTC.

The chain uses TRBV6-5 and TRBJ2-3; a possible D gene is TRBD2 (6 bases). The length of the CDR3 is 15 residues. V dropped 0 bases and J dropped 2 bases, with 9 bases sitting between them. From germline, CDR1 is MNHEY and CDR2 SVGAGI. The CDR3 region has the DNA TGTGCCAGCAGTTACTCGGGGGGATACACAGATACGCAGTATTTT. Its protein is CASSYSGGYTDTQYF.

This clonotype was seen many times. The chain joins TRBV20-1 to TRBJ2-7; D possibly corresponds to TRBD2 (5 bases). Looked up from germline, CDR1 is DFQATT and CDR2 is SNEGSKA (reference sequence). The ends were cut back, 1 base at V and 0 bases at J, with 19 bases in the middle. The CDR3 loop spans 17 amino acids. This CDR3 reads CSARAWRGSGSSYEQYF. In DNA, the CDR3 is TGCAGTGCTAGAGCGTGGCGAGGGAGCGGAAGCTCCTACGAGCAGTACTTC.

This clonotype was seen a few times. The rearrangement uses TRBV6-1 and TRBJ2-7, with D perhaps TRBD2 (5 bases). The CDR3 spans 13 residues. With 5 bases removed from V and 3 bases from J, the gap between germline ends came to 11 bases. Germline values: CDR1 MNHNS, CDR2 SASEGT. The CDR3 is CASSKGVGYEQYF. The CDR3 region has the DNA TGTGCCAGCAGTAAGGGAGTTGGCTACGAGCAGTACTTC.

The V and J genes are TRBV27 and TRBJ2-7; tentative D call: TRBD1 (5 bases). Trimming stripped 3 bases from V and 3 bases from J, with 21 bases between. The CDR3 loop spans 17 amino acids. Germline V lookup: CDR1 MNHEY, CDR2 SMNVEV (reference sequence). As DNA, the CDR3 is TGTGCCAGCAGTTTCGGAGCGACAGCACTTTCAAGCTACGAGCAGTACTTC. Translation: CASSFGATALSSYEQYF.

CDR3 loop: CSARGGDSAYYEQYF. DNA of the CDR3: TGCAGTGCTAGAGGGGGCGACTCAGCCTACTACGAGCAGTACTTC. The chain has TRBV20-1 and TRBJ2-7; D is perhaps TRBD1 (5 bases). There are 15 residues in the CDR3. Germline CDR1 is DFQATT and CDR2 is SNEGSKA (reference sequence). Trimming left V 1 base short and J 3 bases short, with 16 bases between.

This clonotype came up many times. The CDR3 region is CASSPPQGQETQYF. The CDR3 nucleotides are TGTGCCAGCTCACCACCGCAGGGGCAAGAGACCCAGTACTTC. This chain connects TRBV18 to TRBJ2-5; tentatively, D is TRBD1 (6 bases). The CDR3 is 14 residues long. The germline V gene has CDR1 KGHSH and CDR2 LQKENI. The ends were cut back, 0 bases at V and 2 bases at J, with 7 bases in the middle.

This clonotype has ten or more counts. The V and J genes are TRBV5-1 and TRBJ2-3; 14 bases fit TRBD2. Germline V gene sequence: CDR1 SGHRS, CDR2 YFSETQ. V was clipped by 6 bases and J by 4 bases; unmatched bases: 7. CDR3 length: 16 residues. The CDR3 spells CASTGLAGDLSDTQYF. The CDR3 nucleotides are TGCGCCAGCACGGGACTAGCGGGAGATCTCTCAGATACGCAGTATTTT.

This chain uses TRBV18 with TRBJ2-1; D call uncertain. Trimming shortened V by 3 bases and J by 4 bases, and 16 bases separated the two germline ends. In germline, CDR1 is KGHSH, CDR2 LQKENI. This CDR3 is 16 amino acids long. CDR3 nucleotides: TGTGCCAGCTCACCCGTAGACCCCCCTAGTTACAATGAGCAGTTCTTC. Translating it yields CASSPVDPPSYNEQFF. Full variable domain (remainder filled in from reference TRBV18 and TRBJ2-1): NAGVMQNPRHLVRRRGQEARLRCSPMKGHSHVYWYRQLPEEGLKFMVYLQKENIIDESGMPKERFSAEFPKEGPSILRIQQVVRGDSAAYFCASSPVDPPSYNEQFFGPGTRLTVL.

This clonotype was seen a handful of times. The rearrangement links TRBV7-9 to TRBJ2-7; D gene ambiguous. V lost 1 base to trimming and J lost 5 bases, with 6 bases between them. The CDR3 consists of 12 residues. Germline V lookup: CDR1 SEHNR, CDR2 FQNEAQ (reference sequence). This chain's CDR3 is CASSLGPNEQYF. CDR3 nucleotide sequence: TGTGCCAGCAGCTTAGGCCCCAACGAGCAGTACTTC.

This clonotype was seen at least ten times. The chain joins TRBV4-2 to TRBJ2-5; TRBD1 agrees at 8 bases. The CDR3 spans 15 residues. Unmatched junction bases numbered 8, after V lost 4 bases and J lost 4 bases. CDR1 and CDR2 (germline): LGHNA, YNFKEQ. The CDR3 DNA reads as TGTGCCAGCAGCCGAGGACAGGGACTTGGAGAGACCCAGTACTTC. It is translated as CASSRGQGLGETQYF.

Note on this clonotype: One junction end disagrees with the germline gene, perhaps due to a read error. The chain uses TRBV12-3 or TRBV12-4 and TRBJ2-5; TRBD2 aligns across 8 bases. CDR3 length equals 14 residues. CDR3 nucleotides: TGTGCCAGCAGTTCCGGACTAGCCCAAGAGACCCAGTGCTTC. Translating gives CASSSGLAQETQCF.

With regard to this clonotype: One end of the junction varies from germline; a read error may be responsible. The J gene is TRBJ1-5, the V gene TRBV20-1, with unresolved D. The CDR3 contains 17 residues. CDR1 and CDR2 (germline): DFQATT, SNEGSKA (reference sequence). The CDR3: CCARRRSLRNSNQPQHF. The CDR3 nucleotides are TGCTGTGCTAGACGACGGAGTCTCCGAAATAGCAATCAGCCCCAGCATTTT.